The 25 T cell receptor beta chains given below trace back to one sample, sequenced in a study of blood T cell repertoires in COVID-19. TCRdb's copy holds only in-frame clones and misses some; the assay was immunoSEQ multiplex PCR. The sample lists about 200,000 clones, about 87% occurring once. Sequenced input: PBMCs or T cells enriched from blood (not recorded which). The receptor set was obtained from a man in his thirties or forties who had recovered from COVID-19.

In its sample, this clone was seen a few times. V is TRBV28 and J is TRBJ1-5; 7 bases agree with TRBD1. Germline V lookup: CDR1 MDHEN, CDR2 SYDVKM. This CDR3 is built from 15 residues. The junction had 10 bases not matched to a gene; V was cut back by 5 bases and J by 6 bases. The CDR3 DNA follows: TGTGCCAGCAGTCAACCCCCAGACAGGGCTCAGCCCCAGCATTTT. Translation gives CASSQPPDRAQPQHF. The whole variable domain, filled in from reference TRBV28 and TRBJ1-5, reads DVKVTQSSRYLVKRTGEKVFLECVQDMDHENMFWYRQDPGLGLRLIYFSYDVKMKEKGDIPEGYSVSREKKERFSLILESASTNQTSMYLCASSQPPDRAQPQHFGDGTRLSIL.

This chain connects TRBV10-3 to TRBJ2-7, with 11 bases lining up with TRBD2. The CDR3 is made up of 15 amino acids. The V gene end was trimmed by 2 bases and the J gene end by 3 bases; junction bases not matched to a gene: 3. Germline CDR1 reads ENHRY; CDR2 reads SYGVKD. This CDR3 reads CAISEPGLAVYEQYF. The CDR3 DNA follows: TGTGCCATCAGTGAGCCGGGACTAGCGGTCTACGAGCAGTACTTC.

The count of this clone is one. This chain uses TRBV9 with TRBJ2-1, with D unclear. Looked up from germline, CDR1 is SGDLS and CDR2 is YYNGEE. V dropped 1 base and J dropped 5 bases, with 16 bases sitting between them. The CDR3 spans 16 residues. The CDR3 loop reads CASSVPSRRRHNEQFF. The DNA of the CDR3 is TGTGCCAGCAGCGTACCCTCCCGGAGACGCCACAATGAGCAGTTCTTC.

The rearrangement uses TRBV5-5 and TRBJ1-6, with D unclear. Germline CDR1 SGHKS, CDR2 YYEKEE (reference sequence). The CDR3 contains 16 residues. The germline V and J ends were trimmed by 0 bases and 0 bases, with 7 bases remaining between them. The CDR3 reads CASSLALSSYNSPLHF. CDR3 in DNA: TGTGCCAGCAGCTTGGCACTGAGCTCCTATAATTCACCCCTCCACTTT.

CDR3 in amino acids: CASTGHSSYNSPLHF. CDR3 sequence (DNA): TGTGCCAGCACTGGGCACAGCTCCTATAATTCACCCCTCCACTTT. V usage is TRBV25-1 and J usage is TRBJ1-6, with D unresolved. This CDR3 comprises 15 residues. Germline CDR1 is MGHDK and CDR2 is SYGVNS. Trimming removed 7 bases at V and 0 bases at J, with 10 bases between.

In this sample, this clone turned up once. The chain has TRBV19 and TRBJ1-2, with D maybe TRBD1 (6 bases). CDR1 LNHDA and CDR2 SQIVND come from the germline V gene (reference sequence). V lost 3 bases and J 3 bases, leaving 17 bases between the germline ends. CDR3 size: 16 residues. CDR3 amino acids: CASSIYSAGEDYGYTF. DNA of the CDR3: TGTGCCAGTAGTATCTATTCGGCAGGGGAAGACTATGGCTACACCTTC.

The V gene is TRBV19, the J gene TRBJ2-4; 7 bases map to TRBD2. CDR1 and CDR2 from the germline V gene are LNHDA and SQIVND (reference sequence). The CDR3 length is 17 residues. V shed 6 bases and J 8 bases; nucleotides not matched to a gene: 19. The CDR3 loop reads CASRGIPSSGQADIQYF. The CDR3 DNA reads TGTGCCAGTAGGGGAATCCCCTCTAGCGGCCAAGCGGACATTCAGTACTTC.

The CDR3 DNA reads as TGCGCCAGCAGCCACATGACAGACGAGCAGTACTTC. As protein: CASSHMTDEQYF. The J gene is TRBJ2-7, the V gene TRBV4-1; D possibly corresponds to TRBD1 (5 bases). Looked up from germline, CDR1 is MGHRA and CDR2 is YSYEKL. V lost 3 bases and J lost 5, with 8 bases in between. The CDR3 consists of 12 residues.

CDR3 in amino acids: CASSAGTGASTDTQYF. The DNA of the CDR3 is TGTGCCAGCAGCGCAGGGACAGGGGCTTCCACAGATACGCAGTATTTT. The V and J genes are TRBV7-9 and TRBJ2-3; 10 nucleotides line up with TRBD1. Germline V gene sequence: CDR1 SEHNR, CDR2 FQNEAQ (reference sequence). The length of the CDR3 is 16 residues. V trimming: 5 bases; J trimming: 2 bases; junction bases outside the gene matches: 7. Combining the CDR3 with reference TRBV7-9 and TRBJ2-3 gives the whole variable domain DTGVSQNPRHKITKRGQNVTFRCDPISEHNRLYWYRQTLGQGPEFLTYFQNEAQLEKSRLLSDRFSAERPKGSFSTLEIQRTEQGDSAMYLCASSAGTGASTDTQYFGPGTRLTVL.

V gene TRBV7-9 combines with J gene TRBJ2-3, with D uncertain. The CDR3 covers 13 residues. CDR1 is SEHNR, CDR2 FQNEAQ, per germline (reference sequence). V lost 10 bases and J 3 bases, leaving 14 bases between the germline ends. The CDR3 sequence: CAIPRSLTDTQYF. The DNA of the CDR3 is TGTGCCATCCCTCGGTCATTGACAGATACGCAGTATTTT.

V usage is TRBV27 and J usage is TRBJ1-1, with 7 bases aligning to TRBD1. Trimming at V came to 6 bases and at J to 8 bases, leaving 6 bases not matched to a gene. CDR1 is MNHEY and CDR2 is SMNVEV in the germline V gene (reference sequence). The CDR3 contains 12 residues. The CDR3: CASSPGTEEAFF. The DNA for the CDR3 is TGTGCCAGCAGCCCCGGGACAGAAGAAGCTTTCTTT.

This chain joins TRBV18 and TRBJ2-7, with 7 bases aligning to TRBD1. Looked up from germline, CDR1 is KGHSH and CDR2 is LQKENI. Losses at the gene ends were 0 bases for V and 3 bases for J; bases not matched to a gene: 5. The CDR3 is 15 amino acids. The chain's CDR3 is CASSPPGQKFYEQYF. For the CDR3, the DNA is TGTGCCAGCTCACCACCGGGACAGAAATTCTACGAGCAGTACTTC. The full variable domain, in which reference TRBV18 and TRBJ2-7 provide the parts outside the CDR3, is NAGVMQNPRHLVRRRGQEARLRCSPMKGHSHVYWYRQLPEEGLKFMVYLQKENIIDESGMPKERFSAEFPKEGPSILRIQQVVRGDSAAYFCASSPPGQKFYEQYFGPGTRLTVT.

The chain combines TRBV7-2 with TRBJ2-7; 9 bases match TRBD1. The CDR3 extends over 14 amino acids. In germline, CDR1 is SGHTA, CDR2 FQGNSA. V was clipped by 7 bases and J by 5 bases; unmatched bases: 9. CDR3 bases: TGTGCCAGCATTCCCCTACAGGGGGCCCACGAGCAGTACTTC. It is translated as CASIPLQGAHEQYF.

The chain has TRBV9 and TRBJ2-7, with D possibly TRBD2 on 5 matching bases. In germline, CDR1 is SGDLS, CDR2 YYNGEE. V was trimmed by 4 bases and J by 0 bases, leaving 11 bases between them. The CDR3 totals 14 residues. The CDR3 nucleotides are TGTGCCAGCAGCCCCGCCGGGAACTCCTACGAGCAGTACTTC. It codes for CASSPAGNSYEQYF. Full variable domain (rest looked up from reference TRBV9 and TRBJ2-7): DSGVTQTPKHLITATGQRVTLRCSPRSGDLSVYWYQQSLDQGLQFLIQYYNGEERAKGNILERFSAQQFPDLHSELNLSSLELGDSALYFCASSPAGNSYEQYFGPGTRLTVT.

The V and J genes are TRBV15 and TRBJ2-5, with D perhaps matching TRBD2 (6 bases). V was trimmed by 1 base and J by 4 bases, leaving 7 bases between them. In germline, CDR1 is LNHNV, CDR2 YYDKDF (reference sequence). CDR3 size: 13 residues. The CDR3 here is CATSRVGGETQYF. The CDR3 DNA sequence: TGTGCCACCAGCAGAGTGGGGGGAGAGACCCAGTACTTC.

The rearrangement joins TRBV29-1 to TRBJ2-7; 10 bases match TRBD1. Per the germline V gene, CDR1 is SQVTM and CDR2 is ANQGSEA. V lost 4 bases and J lost 1; bases outside the gene matches: 4. The CDR3 covers 14 residues. The CDR3: CSVAWDRGSYEQYF. CDR3 DNA: TGCAGCGTTGCGTGGGACAGGGGTTCCTACGAGCAGTACTTC.

The rearrangement uses TRBV29-1 and TRBJ1-2; D ambiguous. CDR3 length equals 14 residues. Between the trimmed V and J ends, which lost 4 bases and 0 bases, there was a span of 12 bases. Per germline, CDR1 SQVTM and CDR2 ANQGSEA. CDR3: CSVGPDGANYGYTF. The CDR3, as DNA: TGCAGCGTTGGGCCCGACGGAGCTAACTATGGCTACACCTTC.

The chain links TRBV30 to TRBJ2-5, with D possibly being TRBD2 (7 bases). The ends were cut back, 4 bases at V and 4 bases at J, with 19 bases in the middle. CDR1 is GTSNPN and CDR2 is SVGIG in the germline V gene (reference sequence). This CDR3 region has 15 residues. The CDR3 DNA reads as TGTGCCTGGACCAAAGGTTCGGGGGGCGGAGAGACCCAGTACTTC. Its translation: CAWTKGSGGGETQYF. Full variable domain (remainder filled in from reference TRBV30 and TRBJ2-5): SQTIHQWPATLVQPVGSPLSLECTVEGTSNPNLYWYRQAAGRGLQLLFYSVGIGQISSEVPQNLSASRPQDRQFILSSKKLLLSDSGFYLCAWTKGSGGGETQYFGPGTRLLVL.

V gene TRBV7-7 combines with J gene TRBJ2-5, with 8 bases aligning to TRBD1. J lost 2 bases, V lost 4 bases, and 6 bases had no gene match. Germline CDR1 is SSHAT and CDR2 is FNYEAQ (reference sequence). The CDR3 is made up of 15 amino acids. The CDR3, as DNA: TGTGCCAGCAGCTCCGGACAGGGTCCGCAAGAGACCCAGTACTTC. Its translation: CASSSGQGPQETQYF.

This clone appeared a single time. This sequence joins TRBV28 and TRBJ2-7; D uncertain. This CDR3 has 15 residues. V lost 1 base and J lost 2, with 12 bases in between. Germline CDR1 reads MDHEN; CDR2 reads SYDVKM. The CDR3 region has the DNA TGTGCCAGCAGTTTATTGGTTAGCAACCCCTACGAGCAGTACTTC. As protein: CASSLLVSNPYEQYF.

The rearrangement uses TRBV23-1 and TRBJ2-7; D may be TRBD1 (5 bases). TRBV23-1 has ORF status, its function being uncertain. V lost 3 bases and J 2 bases, leaving 17 bases between the germline ends. This CDR3 region has 16 residues. In nucleotides, the CDR3 is TGCGCCAGCAGTCACTCCTGCGTAGGGGATGCCTACGAGCAGTACTTC. Its translation: CASSHSCVGDAYEQYF.

This clone was seen more than once but under ten times. The V and J genes are TRBV5-4 and TRBJ2-1, with D possibly being TRBD2 (6 bases). V dropped 4 bases and J dropped 2 bases, with 13 bases sitting between them. The CDR3 covers 15 residues. CDR1 SGHNT and CDR2 YYREEE come from the germline V gene (reference sequence). CDR3 nucleotide sequence: TGTGCCAGCAGCCCGGGGGACCCGACCTACAATGAGCAGTTCTTC. Its translation is CASSPGDPTYNEQFF.

This clone was seen a single time. This chain connects TRBV15 to TRBJ1-2; D perhaps matches TRBD1 (6 bases). Between the trimmed V and J ends, which lost 0 bases and 3 bases, there was a span of 32 bases. CDR3 size: 22 residues. Germline loops: CDR1 LNHNV, CDR2 YYDKDF (reference sequence). In nucleotides, the CDR3 is TGTGCCACCAGCAGAGATCCTTGGGGGCAGGACGATTTTAGACGAGTGGACTATGGCTACACCTTC. This codes for CATSRDPWGQDDFRRVDYGYTF.

The chain is built from TRBV6-2 or TRBV6-3 and TRBJ2-5, with 7 bases that match TRBD2. The ends lost 3 bases at V and 2 bases at J; junction bases unmatched: 6. This CDR3 has 15 residues. Germline V lookup: CDR1 MNHEY, CDR2 SVGEGT. In DNA form, the CDR3 reads TGTGCCAGCAGTTATCCTAGCGGCATACAAGAGACCCAGTACTTC. Its protein is CASSYPSGIQETQYF.

The chain couples TRBV5-1 to TRBJ1-2; possible D gene TRBD1, 6 bases. Trimming cost V 4 bases and J 2 bases, with 9 bases left between them. Germline CDR1 SGHRS, CDR2 YFSETQ. CDR3 length: 13 amino acids. The CDR3 DNA sequence: TGCGCCAGCAGCGTGGACAGAAACTATGGCTACACCTTC. Its protein product is CASSVDRNYGYTF.